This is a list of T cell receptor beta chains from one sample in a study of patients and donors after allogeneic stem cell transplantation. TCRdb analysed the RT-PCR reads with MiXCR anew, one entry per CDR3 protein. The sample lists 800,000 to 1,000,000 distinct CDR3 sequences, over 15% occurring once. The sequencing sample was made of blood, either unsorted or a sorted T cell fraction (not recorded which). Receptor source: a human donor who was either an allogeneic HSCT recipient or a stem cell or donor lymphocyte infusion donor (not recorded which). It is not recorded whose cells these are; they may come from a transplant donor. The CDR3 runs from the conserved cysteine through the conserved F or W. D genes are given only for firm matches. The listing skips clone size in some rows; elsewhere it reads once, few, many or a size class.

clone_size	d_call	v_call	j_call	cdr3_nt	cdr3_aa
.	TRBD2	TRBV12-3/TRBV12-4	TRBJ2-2	TGTGCCAGCAGCCCTACCGGGACTACCAACACCGGGGAGCTGTTTTTT	CASSPTGTTNTGELFF
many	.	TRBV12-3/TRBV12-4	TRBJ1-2	TGTGCCAGCAGTTTACCTCAAATTACCTATGGCTACACCTTC	CASSLPQITYGYTF
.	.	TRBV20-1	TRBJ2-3	TGCAGTGCAGGAGCTGTACCGGGGGAGAGCACAGATACGCAGTATTTT	CSAGAVPGESTDTQYF
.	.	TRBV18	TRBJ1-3	TGTGCCAGCTCACCACTAGACAGAGGAAACACCATATATTTT	CASSPLDRGNTIYF
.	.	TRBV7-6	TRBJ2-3	TGTGCCAGCAGCTTGTTTCCCGGAACGGGTAGCACAGATACGCAGTATTTT	CASSLFPGTGSTDTQYF
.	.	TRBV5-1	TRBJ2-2	TGCGCCAGCAGCTTGTCTTTTAGACAGTCGAACACCGGGGAGCTGTTTTTT	CASSLSFRQSNTGELFF
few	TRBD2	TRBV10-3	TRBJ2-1	TGTGCCGTCTCCCGGGGGGACAATGAGCAGTTCTTC	CAVSRGDNEQFF
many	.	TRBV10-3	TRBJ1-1	TGTGCCATCCGGGGGGGTTCCGCTGAAGCTTTCTTT	CAIRGGSAEAFF
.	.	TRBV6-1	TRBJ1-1	TGTGCCAGCAGCCCTGACTGGGCGAGGGACGCTTTCTTT	CASSPDWARDAFF
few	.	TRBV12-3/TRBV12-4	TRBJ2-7	TGTGCCAGCAGTTTAGCGCAGGGTCGGGACGAGCAGTACTTC	CASSLAQGRDEQYF
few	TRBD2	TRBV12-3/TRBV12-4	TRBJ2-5	TGTGCCAGCAGTTCGCCAGGGCGGGGGCAAGAGACCCAGTACTTC	CASSSPGRGQETQYF
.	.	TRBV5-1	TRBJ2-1	TGCGCCAGCAAGCTAGAATTTAGTGAGCAGTTCTTC	CASKLEFSEQFF
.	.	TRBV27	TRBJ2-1	TGTGCCAGCACTCTGCAGGGGGGTCAGGTCAATGAGCAGTTCTTC	CASTLQGGQVNEQFF
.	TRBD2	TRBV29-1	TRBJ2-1	TGCAGCGGCCCCGCGGGGGGGGATCAGCAGTTCTTC	CSGPAGGDQQFF
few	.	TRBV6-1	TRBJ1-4	TGTGCCAGCAGTATTACCGGGACTGAAAAACTGTTTTTT	CASSITGTEKLFF
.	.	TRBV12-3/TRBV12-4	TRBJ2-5	TGTGCCAGCAGGTTTCCGGACCAAGAGACCCAGTACTTC	CASRFPDQETQYF
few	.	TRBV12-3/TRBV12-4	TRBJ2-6	TGTGCCAGCAGTTTTTTTCGTGGGTCTGGGGCCAACGTCCTGACTTTC	CASSFFRGSGANVLTF
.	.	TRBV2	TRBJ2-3	TGTGCCAGCAGTGACCCACTTACAGATACGCAGTATTTT	CASSDPLTDTQYF
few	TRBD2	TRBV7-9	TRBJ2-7	TGTGCCAGCAGCCATACCGGGACTAGCGGATACGAGCAGTACTTC	CASSHTGTSGYEQYF
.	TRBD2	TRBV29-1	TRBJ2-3	TGCAGCGTTGATGGGGCGGGAGTTGGAGATACGCAGTATTTT	CSVDGAGVGDTQYF
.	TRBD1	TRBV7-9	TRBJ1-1	TGTGCCAGCAGCCAGACACAGGGGACTGAAGCTTTCTTT	CASSQTQGTEAFF
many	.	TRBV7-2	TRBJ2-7	TGTGCCAGCAGCTTAACTCAAGGCGGCAGGCGATTATACGAGCAGTACTTC	CASSLTQGGRRLYEQYF
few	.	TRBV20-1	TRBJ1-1	TGCAGTGCGCAACGGAACGGTCAGAACACTGAAGCTTTCTTT	CSAQRNGQNTEAFF
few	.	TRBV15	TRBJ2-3	TGTGCCACCAGCAGAGAGGTGGTGGGTGGGAAGTATTTT	CATSREVVGGKYF
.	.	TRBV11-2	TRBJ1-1	TGTGCCAGCAGCTTCGACCGGACCCCCGCTTGGAACACTGAAGCTTTCTTT	CASSFDRTPAWNTEAFF
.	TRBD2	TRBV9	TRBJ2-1	TGTGCCAGCAGCGAGTCCGGGACTAGCGGCAATGAGCAGTTCTTC	CASSESGTSGNEQFF
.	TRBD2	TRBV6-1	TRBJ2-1	TGTGCCAGCAGTCACCCTTTGAGTGCGGGAGGTAACTACAATGAGCAGTTCTTC	CASSHPLSAGGNYNEQFF
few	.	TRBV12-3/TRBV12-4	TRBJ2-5	TGTGCCAGCAGTCGCCAGGGGGGAGGAGAGACCCAGTACTTC	CASSRQGGGETQYF
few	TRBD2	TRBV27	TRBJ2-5	TGTGCCAGCAGTATCGTTAGCGGGGGGGCCGGGGAGACCCAGTACTTC	CASSIVSGGAGETQYF
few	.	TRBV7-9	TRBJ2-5	TGTGCCAGCAGAAGGGAGGAAGAGACCCAGTACTTC	CASRREEETQYF
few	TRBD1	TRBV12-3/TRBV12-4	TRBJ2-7	TGTGCCAGCAGTTTACCCCGGACAGGGATCGCCTACGAGCAGTACTTC	CASSLPRTGIAYEQYF
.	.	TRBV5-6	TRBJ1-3	TGTGCCAGCAGCTTATCGGACGTGCCCTCTGGAAACACCATATATTTT	CASSLSDVPSGNTIYF
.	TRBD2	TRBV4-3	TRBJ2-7	TGCGCCAGCAGCCAAGGTGGAGCGGGGGAGGGAGAGCAGTACTTC	CASSQGGAGEGEQYF
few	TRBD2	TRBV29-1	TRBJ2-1	TGCAGCGAGTTGACCAGGGAGGGCTCCTACAATGAGCAGTTCTTC	CSELTREGSYNEQFF
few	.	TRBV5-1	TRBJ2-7	TGCGCCAGCAGCTTGGTGGTCAGGGCCGATTCCTACGAGCAGTACTTC	CASSLVVRADSYEQYF
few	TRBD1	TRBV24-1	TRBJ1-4	TGTGCCACCAGTGAAACGACAGGGACGGATGAAAAACTGTTTTTT	CATSETTGTDEKLFF